This section outlines one T cell receptor beta chain sequence together with its context. Germline CDR1 and CDR2: KGHDR and SFDVKD. There are 17 residues in the CDR3. The junction had 5 bases not matched to a gene; V was cut back by 3 bases and J by 6 bases. This sample was taken from a study of response to subunit inactivated influenza vaccine. Each CDR3 protein is one row after TCRdb ran MiXCR on the RT-PCR reads. The sample yields 400,000 to 650,000 distinct CDR3 sequences, roughly 7.9% seen once. J is TRBJ2-1 and V is TRBV24-1, with 15 bases matching TRBD2. The sample consisted of PBMCs from blood, taken 23 months after vaccination. The sequence was obtained from a man aged 50 to 69 who received an inactivated influenza vaccine. In DNA, the CDR3 is TGTGCCACCAGTGATCCGGGACTAGCGGGAGGTATCAATGAGCAGTTCTTC. Translation: CATSDPGLAGGINEQFF.